These 20 T cell receptor beta chains came from one sample sequenced in a study of blood T cell repertoires in COVID-19. Assay: immunoSEQ multiplex PCR; the TCRdb copy retains only in-frame clones and omits some. Found here are 150,000 to 200,000 clones, roughly nine tenths of them singletons; the top ten hold 0.99%. The sample taken for sequencing was peripheral blood. These receptors all come from a man aged 18 to 29 with acute or convalescent COVID-19.

The chain is built from TRBV6-2 or TRBV6-3 and TRBJ1-3; no clear D. Looked up from germline, CDR1 is MNHEY and CDR2 is SVGEGT. Trimming took off 5 bases at V and 0 bases at J, with 5 bases between the two ends. The CDR3 consists of 13 residues. CDR3 DNA: TGTGCCAGCAGTGACAACTCTGGAAACACCATATATTTT. It is translated as CASSDNSGNTIYF.

This rearrangement joins TRBV12-3 or TRBV12-4 to TRBJ1-3; 7 positions match TRBD1. This CDR3 has 13 amino acids. V trimming: 5 bases; J trimming: 4 bases; junction bases outside the gene matches: 2. The CDR3 DNA reads as TGTGCCAGCAGTAGGGGACAGGGAAACACCATATATTTT. This translates into CASSRGQGNTIYF.

This clone was seen a single time. This chain connects TRBV5-4 to TRBJ1-4; 8 bases fit TRBD1. CDR1 is SGHNT and CDR2 is YYREEE in the germline V gene (reference sequence). Trimming took 4 bases from V and 7 from J; bases not matched to a gene: 6. This CDR3 contains 14 residues. As DNA, the CDR3 is TGTGCCAGCAGCCACGGACAGGGTGGTGAAAAACTGTTTTTT. It translates to CASSHGQGGEKLFF.

This rearrangement joins TRBV18 to TRBJ2-2; 7 bases match TRBD1. With 6 bases clipped from V and 6 bases from J, the junction kept 7 bases outside the gene matches. The length of the CDR3 is 14 residues. Germline CDR1 KGHSH, CDR2 LQKENI. CDR3 coding DNA: TGTGCCAGCTCGTACAGGGGCCGTGCCGGGGAGCTGTTTTTT. Its protein product is CASSYRGRAGELFF.

This chain links TRBV7-6 with TRBJ2-3, with TRBD2 matching 12 bases. Germline CDR1 SGHVS, CDR2 FNYEAQ. V dropped 1 base and J dropped 4; count of bases not matched to a gene: 0. The CDR3 covers 15 residues. The chain's CDR3 is CASSLGTSGADTQYF. For the CDR3, the DNA is TGTGCCAGCAGCTTAGGGACTAGCGGGGCAGATACGCAGTATTTT.

The gene calls are TRBV5-1 and TRBJ1-3; 9 nucleotides align to TRBD1. Germline CDR1 and CDR2: SGHRS and YFSETQ. The CDR3 is 17 residues long. V gave up 0 bases and J gave up 2 bases; unmatched junction bases: 6. CDR3 sequence: CASSLAMNRGPGNTIYF. The DNA for the CDR3 is TGCGCCAGCAGCTTGGCGATGAACAGGGGGCCTGGAAACACCATATATTTT. Using reference TRBV5-1 and TRBJ1-3 for the parts outside the CDR3, the full variable domain is KAGVTQTPRYLIKTRGQQVTLSCSPISGHRSVSWYQQTPGQGLQFLFEYFSETQRNKGNFPGRFSGRQFSNSRSEMNVSTLELGDSALYLCASSLAMNRGPGNTIYFGEGSWLTVV.

This chain links TRBV3-1 (or the pseudogene TRBV3-2) with TRBJ2-7; no reliable D call. The CDR3 is made up of 13 amino acids. Trimming took 0 bases from V and 5 from J, leaving 8 bases between them. Germline V CDR1 and CDR2: LGHDT, YNNKEL (reference sequence). The CDR3, as DNA: TGTGCCAGCAGCCAAGATCTAATAAACGAGCAGTACTTC. The encoded protein is CASSQDLINEQYF.

CDR3 region: CASSPPGQQNTEAFF. The CDR3 DNA follows: TGTGCCAGCAGCCCCCCGGGACAGCAGAACACTGAAGCTTTCTTT. V and J are TRBV27 and TRBJ1-1; 7 positions agree with TRBD1. The CDR3 loop spans 15 amino acids. Germline CDR1 and CDR2: MNHEY and SMNVEV (reference sequence). The V segment lost 6 bases and the J segment 1 base; nucleotides outside the gene matches: 8.

The J gene is TRBJ1-2, the V gene TRBV11-2; a weak D match, TRBD1 (6 bases). This CDR3 has 15 amino acids. Germline lookup yields CDR1 SGHAT and CDR2 FQNNGV. V was cut by 2 bases and J by 0 bases, with 10 bases left in between. The DNA of the CDR3 is TGTGCCAGCAGCTTACAGGACAGTGCTAACTATGGCTACACCTTC. Protein: CASSLQDSANYGYTF.

V and J are TRBV10-3 and TRBJ2-1, with 9 bases lining up with TRBD1. The CDR3 length is 15 residues. In germline, CDR1 is ENHRY, CDR2 SYGVKD. The J segment lost 2 bases and the V segment lost 4 bases, leaving 3 bases of the junction unmatched. CDR3 protein: CAISAGQGTYNEQFF. CDR3 nucleotide sequence: TGTGCCATCAGTGCGGGACAGGGTACCTACAATGAGCAGTTCTTC.

J is TRBJ1-1 and V is TRBV28; 9 bases map to TRBD1. The CDR3 consists of 15 residues. CDR1 MDHEN and CDR2 SYDVKM come from the germline V gene. V shed 2 bases, J shed 3 bases, and the junction held 4 bases outside the gene matches. As DNA, the CDR3 is TGTGCCAGCAGTTTAAAAGGACAGGGGTACACTGAAGCTTTCTTT. Its translation is CASSLKGQGYTEAFF.

This clone appeared a few times. The V gene is TRBV3-1 (or the pseudogene TRBV3-2), the J gene TRBJ1-1; possible D gene TRBD1, 5 bases. The CDR3 totals 15 residues. V was trimmed by 1 base and J by 7 bases, leaving 16 bases between them. Germline V CDR1 and CDR2: LGHDT, YNNKEL (reference sequence). CDR3 region: CASSQAGTSRGEAFF. CDR3 in DNA: TGTGCCAGCAGCCAAGCTGGCACCTCAAGGGGTGAAGCTTTCTTT.

The V gene is TRBV30, the J gene TRBJ1-2; D is perhaps TRBD1 (6 bases). Trimming removed 4 bases at V and 5 bases at J, with 14 bases between. Germline V lookup: CDR1 GTSNPN, CDR2 SVGIG (reference sequence). The CDR3 length is 13 residues. CDR3 region: CAWKIGGLYGYTF. The CDR3 nucleotides read TGTGCCTGGAAAATAGGGGGATTGTATGGCTACACCTTC. The full variable domain, completed using reference TRBV30 and TRBJ1-2, is SQTIHQWPATLVQPVGSPLSLECTVEGTSNPNLYWYRQAAGRGLQLLFYSVGIGQISSEVPQNLSASRPQDRQFILSSKKLLLSDSGFYLCAWKIGGLYGYTFGSGTRLTVV.

The chain uses TRBV5-4 and TRBJ1-6; D gene ambiguous. The CDR3 sequence is 15 residues long. Germline V gene lookup returns CDR1 SGHNT and CDR2 YYREEE (reference sequence). Trimming pared 0 bases from V and 0 bases from J, leaving 4 bases between. CDR3: CASSLESSYNSPLHF. The CDR3 nucleotides read TGTGCCAGCAGCTTGGAGAGCTCCTATAATTCACCCCTCCACTTT.

This chain links TRBV27 with TRBJ1-2, with TRBD1 matching 7 bases. Trimming cost V 5 bases and J 1 base; bases outside gene matches: 4. Germline CDR1 MNHEY, CDR2 SMNVEV (reference sequence). The CDR3 length is 14 residues. The CDR3 here is CASSPRQGNYGYTF. The CDR3 DNA reads TGTGCCAGCAGTCCAAGACAGGGTAACTATGGCTACACCTTC.

The chain links TRBV3-1 (or the pseudogene TRBV3-2) to TRBJ2-7, with TRBD1 matching 7 bases. After removal of 1 base from V and 4 bases from J, the junction contained 10 bases not matched to a gene. The CDR3 length is 16 residues. Germline V gives CDR1 LGHDT, CDR2 YNNKEL (reference sequence). In nucleotides, the CDR3 is TGTGCCAGCAGCCAAGGCCGGACAGGACAAAGTTACGAGCAGTACTTC. This gives the protein CASSQGRTGQSYEQYF.

This clone was observed once. The rearrangement uses TRBV6-6 and TRBJ2-7; 7 bases align to TRBD2. Germline V CDR1 and CDR2: MNHNY, SVGAGI (reference sequence). The CDR3 length is 16 residues. The V gene end was trimmed by 2 bases and the J gene end by 1 base; junction bases not matched to a gene: 8. The CDR3 reads CASSYPTSPSSYEQYF. In nucleotides, the CDR3 is TGTGCCAGCAGTTACCCGACTAGCCCGAGTTCCTACGAGCAGTACTTC.

V usage is TRBV30 and J usage is TRBJ2-1; D possibly corresponds to TRBD1 (5 bases). Germline V lookup: CDR1 GTSNPN, CDR2 SVGIG (reference sequence). The CDR3 spans 12 residues. The V gene lost 4 bases and the J gene lost 5 bases, with 9 bases spanning the gap. The CDR3 spells CAWTGSNNEQFF. The CDR3 DNA sequence: TGTGCCTGGACAGGGTCGAACAATGAGCAGTTCTTC.

Written as DNA, the CDR3 is TGTGCCAGCACCCGACAAGGGGTCACAGATACGCAGTATTTT. This gives the protein CASTRQGVTDTQYF. The chain is built from TRBV2 and TRBJ2-3; TRBD1 is a possible D gene (5 bases). This CDR3 is 14 amino acids long. V was trimmed by 7 bases and J by 2 bases, leaving 13 bases between them. CDR1 is SNHLY, CDR2 FYNNEI, per germline.

This clone was counted a few times. The V and J genes are TRBV28 and TRBJ2-3, with 9 bases identical to TRBD2. Germline trimming cut 6 bases from V and 4 bases from J; bases unmatched to any gene: 11. Looked up from germline, CDR1 is MDHEN and CDR2 is SYDVKM. CDR3 length equals 16 residues. CDR3 nucleotide sequence: TGTGCCAGCAGCTCCCCCGCCGGGACTAGCCCAGATACGCAGTATTTT. It specifies CASSSPAGTSPDTQYF.